The rows below give T cell receptor beta chains drawn from one sample of a study of patients and donors after allogeneic stem cell transplantation. TCRdb recomputed calls from the RT-PCR reads with MiXCR, one row per CDR3 protein. The repertoire has about a million distinct CDR3 sequences, about a sixth of them found once; the top ten carry around 6%. The sample taken for sequencing was blood, either unsorted or a sorted T cell fraction (not recorded which). These receptor sequences come from a human donor who was either an allogeneic HSCT recipient or a stem cell or donor lymphocyte infusion donor (not recorded which). It is not recorded whose cells these are; they may come from a transplant donor. CDR3s include the opening cysteine and the closing phenylalanine or tryptophan. Size values are once, few and many counts, or a class for expanded clones, and some rows have none.

V gene	clone size	J gene	CDR3 protein
TRBV20-1	-	TRBJ2-5	CSARLPGRETQYF
TRBV2	-	TRBJ1-2	CAYRGGMDGYTF
TRBV5-1	few	TRBJ1-2	CASSLVRRDGYTF
TRBV7-9	-	TRBJ2-3	CASSLGLGLAEDTQYF
TRBV20-1	few	TRBJ2-2	CSARAVTSGGRTGELFF
TRBV20-1	few	TRBJ2-7	CSAEGQPRTYEQYF
TRBV10-3	many	TRBJ1-6	CASWPPGDSPLHF
TRBV4-2	-	TRBJ2-5	CASSQDGKETQYF
TRBV2	-	TRBJ1-1	CASRVSGTEAFF
TRBV12-3/TRBV12-4	-	TRBJ1-5	CASKGGQAPSNQPQHF
TRBV29-1	-	TRBJ2-1	CSVEGGAYNEQFF
TRBV20-1	few	TRBJ1-4	CSARLVKEKLFF
TRBV12-3/TRBV12-4	-	TRBJ2-3	CASSPNRAVMSTDTQYF
TRBV7-6	-	TRBJ1-2	CASSLDRKGGYTF
TRBV21-1	few	TRBJ2-1	CASPTRGDIYNEQFF
TRBV7-2	-	TRBJ1-1	CASSLERTGSTEAFF
TRBV3-1	-	TRBJ1-3	CASSLYRDTIYF
TRBV2	-	TRBJ2-3	CASTDGEHTDTQYF
TRBV5-5	-	TRBJ2-7	CASSQIWDPEQYF
TRBV12-3/TRBV12-4	few	TRBJ1-6	CASSLDWGVGSPLHF
TRBV29-1	-	TRBJ2-1	CSGQGQGYNEQFF
TRBV5-1	few	TRBJ2-7	CASSRGAAQYSYEQYF
TRBV12-3/TRBV12-4	many	TRBJ2-2	CASSYVIGGAAGELFF
TRBV5-1	few	TRBJ1-2	CASSHGQGAGFISNYGYTF
TRBV5-1	few	TRBJ1-6	CASRPLTANSPLHF
TRBV11-2	-	TRBJ2-7	CASSLESAGLHEQYF
TRBV4-2	-	TRBJ2-7	CASSQDRSGSSYEQYF
TRBV7-9	-	TRBJ1-1	CASRFAAEAFF
TRBV5-1	few	TRBJ2-3	CASSLGSFRGGLDTQYF
TRBV20-1	-	TRBJ2-3	CSASAPGSTLTQYF
TRBV29-1	-	TRBJ2-5	CSVEASNPGGQETQYF
TRBV30	-	TRBJ2-7	CAWIPGTGKAYEQYF
TRBV20-1	few	TRBJ1-1	CSASPWTGGTTEAFF
TRBV5-1	many	TRBJ1-1	CASSLQGNTEAFF
TRBV10-3	-	TRBJ1-2	CAISESSNYGYTF
TRBV2	-	TRBJ1-6	CASTLQGVRTNSPLHF
TRBV6-1	few	TRBJ1-1	CASSTGGYTEAFF
TRBV21-1	-	TRBJ2-6	CASGQGTATSGANVLTF
TRBV10-3	few	TRBJ1-2	CAISERVNYGYTF
TRBV7-9	few	TRBJ2-5	CASSQQGTSSYQETQYF
TRBV12-3/TRBV12-4	-	TRBJ2-7	CASGKGPTTYPYEQYF
TRBV19	-	TRBJ2-7	CASSMPGGMGYEQYF
TRBV29-1	few	TRBJ2-7	CSVSDLGFEQYF
TRBV27	-	TRBJ2-7	CASSSAVTYEQYF
TRBV15	-	TRBJ2-7	CATSRSQPSYEQYF
TRBV20-1	few	TRBJ2-5	CSGLSTQETQYF
TRBV29-1	few	TRBJ1-5	CSVTGGDYSNQPQHF
TRBV20-1	few	TRBJ2-7	CSARTSSYEQYF
TRBV20-1	few	TRBJ1-6	CSARAGGVYSPLHF
TRBV20-1	few	TRBJ2-1	CSARGGLASYNEQFF
TRBV7-9	few	TRBJ2-7	CASSAGAGISHEQYF
TRBV12-3/TRBV12-4	-	TRBJ1-4	CASSLVPGDEKLFF
TRBV27	few	TRBJ2-5	CASTQTRGAGKTQYF
TRBV27	few	TRBJ1-1	CASSFGATGALNTEAFF